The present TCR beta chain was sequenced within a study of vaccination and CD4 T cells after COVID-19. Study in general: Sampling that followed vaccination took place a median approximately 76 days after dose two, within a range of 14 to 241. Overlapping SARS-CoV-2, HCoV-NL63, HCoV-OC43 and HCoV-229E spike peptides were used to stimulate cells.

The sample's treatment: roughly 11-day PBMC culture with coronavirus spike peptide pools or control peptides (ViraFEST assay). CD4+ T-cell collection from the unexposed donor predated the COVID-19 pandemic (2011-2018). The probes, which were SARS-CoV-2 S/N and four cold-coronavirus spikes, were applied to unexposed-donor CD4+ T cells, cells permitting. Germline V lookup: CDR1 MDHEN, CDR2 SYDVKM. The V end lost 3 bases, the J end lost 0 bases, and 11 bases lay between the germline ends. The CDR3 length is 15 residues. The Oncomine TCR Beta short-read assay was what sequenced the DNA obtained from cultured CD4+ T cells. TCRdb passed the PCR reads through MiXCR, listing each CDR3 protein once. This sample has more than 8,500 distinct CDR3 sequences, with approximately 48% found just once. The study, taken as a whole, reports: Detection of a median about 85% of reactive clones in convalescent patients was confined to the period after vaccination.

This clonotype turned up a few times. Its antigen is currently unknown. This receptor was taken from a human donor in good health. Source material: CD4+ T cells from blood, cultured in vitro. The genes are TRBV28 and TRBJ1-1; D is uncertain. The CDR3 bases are TGTGCCAGCAGTTTCTCGGGCGGCCTGAACACTGAAGCTTTCTTT. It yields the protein CASSFSGGLNTEAFF.